Listed below are T cell receptor beta chains from one sample, sequenced in a study of blood T cells in healthy people across ages. TCRdb used MiXCR to reprocess the 5' RACE reads, holding one entry per CDR3 protein. The sample comprises around 700,000 distinct CDR3 sequences, roughly 25% of which are singletons, and 9.4% rests with the top ten. These same data were also listed under a study on T cells of mothers and their children.

Source material: blood. Source of these receptors: a boy between 10 and 17 years old in good health. Both conserved end residues are part of each CDR3. D genes are given only for firm matches. Part of the rows lack a size; the others show once, few, many or a class for expanded clones.

j_call,d_call,clone_size,v_call,cdr3_nt,cdr3_aa
TRBJ2-3,.,.,TRBV29-1,TGCAGCGTTGAGGAGAGAACAGATACGCAGTATTTT,CSVEERTDTQYF
TRBJ2-7,TRBD1,few,TRBV11-1,TGTGCCAGCAGCTTAGCAACAGGGGGCAGTTTCTACGAGCAGTACTTC,CASSLATGGSFYEQYF
TRBJ2-2,.,.,TRBV5-1,TGCGCCAGCAGCCCGCGTTCGAACACCGGGGAGCTGTTTTTT,CASSPRSNTGELFF
TRBJ2-5,.,.,TRBV6-5,TGTGCCAGCACTATCGGGGAGACCCAGTACTTC,CASTIGETQYF
TRBJ2-7,.,.,TRBV18,TGTGCCAGCTCACAAGCAACAGGGTACGGCTCCTACGAGCAGTACTTC,CASSQATGYGSYEQYF
TRBJ2-1,.,few,TRBV14,TGTGCCAGCAGCCGAGTGGGACAAGGGGCCTACAATGAGCAGTTCTTC,CASSRVGQGAYNEQFF
TRBJ1-6,.,few,TRBV5-1,TGCGCCAGCAGCTCGGGTCCTGAGGGGAATTCACCCCTCCACTTT,CASSSGPEGNSPLHF
TRBJ2-7,.,.,TRBV12-5,TGTGCTAGTGCCGCCTACGAGCAGTACTTC,CASAAYEQYF
TRBJ2-3,.,few,TRBV6-2/TRBV6-3,TGTGCCAGCAGTTACAGTGGCCTGGATACGCAGTATTTT,CASSYSGLDTQYF
TRBJ2-3,.,few,TRBV9,TGTGCCAGCAGCGTAGACTCCTACGCAGATACGCAGTATTTT,CASSVDSYADTQYF
TRBJ2-5,.,.,TRBV20-1,TGCAGTGCTAGAGAAGGCGGGGCGCAAGAGACCCAGTACTTC,CSAREGGAQETQYF
TRBJ2-1,TRBD2,few,TRBV19,TGTGCCAGTAGTATTGCGGGAGGGCCCCGGGACAATGAGCAGTTCTTC,CASSIAGGPRDNEQFF
TRBJ2-3,TRBD1,many,TRBV6-4,TGTGCCAGCAGTGACTCGGGACAGGGCTCAGATACGCAGTATTTT,CASSDSGQGSDTQYF
TRBJ1-1,.,.,TRBV4-3,TGCGCCAGCAGCCAAGATCGGGACACAATGAACACTGAAGCTTTCTTT,CASSQDRDTMNTEAFF
TRBJ1-5,.,few,TRBV6-2/TRBV6-3,TGTGCCAGCAGTTACGGGATTAGCAATCAGCCCCAGCATTTT,CASSYGISNQPQHF
TRBJ2-6,.,few,TRBV28,TGTGCCAGCAGTACGAGGGACGATAGCTCTGGGGCCAACGTCCTGACTTTC,CASSTRDDSSGANVLTF
TRBJ1-4,.,.,TRBV7-6,TGTGCCAGCAGCTCCAGGTTTTCGACTAATGAAAAACTGTTTTTT,CASSSRFSTNEKLFF
TRBJ2-7,TRBD2,.,TRBV6-1,TGTGCCAGCAGTGAACCGGGACTAGCGGGATCCTACGAGCAGTACTTC,CASSEPGLAGSYEQYF
TRBJ2-4,TRBD2,few,TRBV11-2,TGTGCCAGCAGCTCCAGCGGGGGGGCTTCCAAAAACATTCAGTACTTC,CASSSSGGASKNIQYF
TRBJ1-1,.,few,TRBV29-1,TGCAGCGTTGAAGATCATGGGGGGCACACTGAAGCTTTCTTT,CSVEDHGGHTEAFF
TRBJ2-5,.,few,TRBV28,TGTGCCAGCAGTTTCTGGGGGGATGAGACCCAGTACTTC,CASSFWGDETQYF
TRBJ2-5,.,.,TRBV11-2,TGTGCCAGCAGCTTCGGGACTCACCAAGAGACCCAGTACTTC,CASSFGTHQETQYF
TRBJ2-5,.,few,TRBV6-5,TGTGCCAGCAGTTACTCACCCAGGGCGGAAGAGACCCAGTACTTC,CASSYSPRAEETQYF
TRBJ2-7,TRBD2,few,TRBV29-1,TGCAGCGTTGCCCCCATGGCGGGAGGTCCCTACGAGCAGTACTTC,CSVAPMAGGPYEQYF
TRBJ2-5,TRBD2,many,TRBV5-5,TGTGCCAGCAGCCTCCGACTAGCTACGGAGACCCAGTACTTC,CASSLRLATETQYF
TRBJ2-3,TRBD2,few,TRBV5-1,TGCGCCAGCAGCTTGTTGCGGGAGGGTAGGCGCGGCACAGATACGCAGTATTTT,CASSLLREGRRGTDTQYF
TRBJ1-5,TRBD1,few,TRBV7-9,TGTGCCAGCAGCTTAGGAGGCGCAGGGGGCCGAGGTGCGCCCCAGCATTTT,CASSLGGAGGRGAPQHF